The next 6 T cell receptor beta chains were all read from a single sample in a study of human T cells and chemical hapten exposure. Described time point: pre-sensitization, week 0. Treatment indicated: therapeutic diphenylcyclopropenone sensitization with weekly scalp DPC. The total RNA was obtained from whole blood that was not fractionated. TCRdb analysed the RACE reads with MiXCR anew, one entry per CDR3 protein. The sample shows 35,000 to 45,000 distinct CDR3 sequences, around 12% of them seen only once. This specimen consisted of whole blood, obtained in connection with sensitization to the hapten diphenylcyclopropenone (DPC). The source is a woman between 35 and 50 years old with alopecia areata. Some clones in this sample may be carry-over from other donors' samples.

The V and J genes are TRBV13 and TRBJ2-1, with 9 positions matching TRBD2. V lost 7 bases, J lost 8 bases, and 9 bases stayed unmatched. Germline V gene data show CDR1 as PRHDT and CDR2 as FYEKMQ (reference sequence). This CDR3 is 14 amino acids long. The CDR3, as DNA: TGTGCCAGCACCTCCGGGACTAGCACCGATGAGCAGTTCTTC. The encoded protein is CASTSGTSTDEQFF.

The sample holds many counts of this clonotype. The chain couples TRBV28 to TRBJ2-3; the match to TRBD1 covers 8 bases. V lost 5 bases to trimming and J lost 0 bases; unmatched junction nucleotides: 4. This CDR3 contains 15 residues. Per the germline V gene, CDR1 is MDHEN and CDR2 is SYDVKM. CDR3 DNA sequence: TGTGCCAGCAGTCTGGACAGGGCTAGCACAGATACGCAGTATTTT. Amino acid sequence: CASSLDRASTDTQYF.

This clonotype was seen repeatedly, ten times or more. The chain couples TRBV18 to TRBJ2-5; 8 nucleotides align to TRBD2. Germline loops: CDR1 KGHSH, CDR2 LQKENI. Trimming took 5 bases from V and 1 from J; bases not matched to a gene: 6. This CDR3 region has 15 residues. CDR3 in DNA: TGTGCCAGCTCAACTAGCGGTCTCCCCCAAGAGACCCAGTACTTC. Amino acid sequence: CASSTSGLPQETQYF.

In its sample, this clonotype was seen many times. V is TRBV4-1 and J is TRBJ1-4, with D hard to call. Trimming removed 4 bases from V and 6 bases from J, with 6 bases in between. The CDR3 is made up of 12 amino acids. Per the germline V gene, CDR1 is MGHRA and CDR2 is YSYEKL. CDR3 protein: CASSLLHEKLFF. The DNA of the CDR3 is TGCGCCAGCAGCCTCCTCCATGAAAAACTGTTTTTT.

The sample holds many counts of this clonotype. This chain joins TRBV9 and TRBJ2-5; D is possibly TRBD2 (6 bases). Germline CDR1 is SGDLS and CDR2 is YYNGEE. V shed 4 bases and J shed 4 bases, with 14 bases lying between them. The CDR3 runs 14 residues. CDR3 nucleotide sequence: TGTGCCAGCAGCCAGGTGGGGGGACTAGAGACCCAGTACTTC. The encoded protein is CASSQVGGLETQYF. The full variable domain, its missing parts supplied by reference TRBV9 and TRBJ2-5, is DSGVTQTPKHLITATGQRVTLRCSPRSGDLSVYWYQQSLDQGLQFLIQYYNGEERAKGNILERFSAQQFPDLHSELNLSSLELGDSALYFCASSQVGGLETQYFGPGTRLLVL.

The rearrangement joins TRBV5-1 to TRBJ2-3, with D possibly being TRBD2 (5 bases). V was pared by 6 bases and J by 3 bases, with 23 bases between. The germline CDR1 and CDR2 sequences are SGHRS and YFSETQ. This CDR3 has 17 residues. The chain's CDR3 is CASTVAISASKTDTQYF. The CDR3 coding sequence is TGCGCCAGCACCGTGGCTATTTCGGCTAGCAAGACAGATACGCAGTATTTT.